Each of the 32 T cell receptor beta chains below was sequenced from the same sample in a study of CD8 T cells in ankylosing spondylitis. TCRdb processed the 5' RACE reads anew with MiXCR; each CDR3 protein has one entry. The profile covers about 130,000 distinct CDR3 sequences, with just under 7.5% appearing a single time and under 15% taken by the ten largest. The sequenced material came from blood, either unsorted or a sorted T cell fraction (not recorded which). Source of these receptors: a female donor with ankylosing spondylitis or in good health (not recorded which).

This clonotype was counted ten times or more. The J gene is TRBJ2-1, the V gene TRBV12-3 or TRBV12-4; D uncertain. The CDR3 spans 13 residues. Trimming stripped 2 bases from V and 5 bases from J, with 7 bases between. CDR3 protein: CASSLRRDNEQFF. CDR3 sequence (DNA): TGTGCCAGCAGTTTACGTCGGGACAATGAGCAGTTCTTC.

There are many counts of this clonotype. V usage is TRBV7-2 and J usage is TRBJ1-2; D is possibly TRBD1 (5 bases). CDR3 size: 15 residues. Germline lookup yields CDR1 SGHTA and CDR2 FQGNSA. V was shortened by 2 bases and J by 8 bases, with 18 bases between the two germline ends. The CDR3 DNA is TGTGCCAGCAGCTTACCAACAGGAAGGCCGGGAGGCTACACCTTC. Translated, it gives CASSLPTGRPGGYTF.

This clonotype was counted ten times or more. The genes are TRBV12-3 or TRBV12-4 and TRBJ1-2; D is unclear. The CDR3 covers 12 residues. V was trimmed by 7 bases and J by 5 bases, leaving 11 bases between them. CDR3 loop: CASTQTEYGYTF. The CDR3 coding sequence is TGTGCCAGCACTCAGACCGAGTATGGCTACACCTTC.

This clonotype was counted many times. The gene calls are TRBV28 and TRBJ1-5; D is unclear. Trimming took 3 bases from V and 5 from J, leaving 26 bases between them. From germline, CDR1 is MDHEN and CDR2 SYDVKM. The CDR3 is 19 residues long. CDR3 region: CASSLSPGLGSSGDQPQHF. CDR3 DNA: TGTGCCAGCAGTTTGTCCCCCGGGCTGGGGTCGAGCGGTGATCAGCCCCAGCATTTT.

Comment on this clonotype: No conserved phenylalanine or tryptophan is present at the end of the CDR3, so a read error is the likely explanation. The chain couples TRBV6-5 to TRBJ1-1; D ambiguous. The CDR3 loop spans 13 amino acids. Germline values: CDR1 MNHEY, CDR2 SVGAGI. Trimming took off 4 bases at V and 11 bases at J, with 17 bases between the two ends. CDR3 nucleotide sequence: TGTGCCAGCAGTTTTAACAAACGAGGGTGGGCTTTCTCT. Amino acids: CASSFNKRGWAFS.

This clonotype showed up many times. This chain uses TRBV2 with TRBJ2-1, with TRBD2 identical over 7 bases. The V segment lost 7 bases and the J segment 3 bases; nucleotides outside the gene matches: 6. Germline lookup yields CDR1 SNHLY and CDR2 FYNNEI. The CDR3 consists of 14 residues. The DNA for the CDR3 is TGTGCCAGCACCGGGACTACCGACTACAATGAGCAGTTCTTC. Translation: CASTGTTDYNEQFF.

This clonotype was seen ten or more times. The J gene is TRBJ1-5, the V gene TRBV4-3; TRBD1 matches 10 bases. The CDR3 is 16 amino acids. The V gene's germline CDR1 is LGHNA and CDR2 YSLEER. V was clipped by 4 bases and J by 7 bases; unmatched bases: 10. CDR3: CASSPLRDRGNQPQHF. In nucleotides, the CDR3 is TGCGCCAGCAGCCCTCTCCGGGACAGGGGTAACCAGCCCCAGCATTTT.

In its sample, this clonotype was seen many times. CDR3 loop: CASSQGFYEQYF. The CDR3 DNA follows: TGTGCCAGCAGCCAAGGATTCTACGAGCAGTACTTC. This chain connects TRBV3-1 to TRBJ2-7, with D hard to call. V lost 1 base and J lost 3, with 4 bases in between. This CDR3 spans 12 amino acids. Germline CDR1 LGHDT, CDR2 YNNKEL (reference sequence).

This clonotype has only a few counts. This sequence joins TRBV7-2 and TRBJ1-1; D is undetermined. The CDR3 loop spans 14 amino acids. The germline V gene has CDR1 SGHTA and CDR2 FQGNSA. V lost 5 bases, J lost 7 bases, and 17 bases lay in between. The CDR3 bases are TGTGCCAGCAGCGCTTCTAACGTCCAGGTTGAAGCTTTCTTT. This sequence encodes CASSASNVQVEAFF.

This clonotype was counted at least ten times. The J gene is TRBJ1-1, the V gene TRBV12-3 or TRBV12-4, with 8 positions matching TRBD1. V was pared by 6 bases and J by 6 bases, with 9 bases of the junction left unmatched. The CDR3 runs to 14 residues. The CDR3 protein is CASSLTGGGAEAFF. The CDR3 bases are TGTGCCAGCAGCCTTACAGGGGGAGGAGCTGAAGCTTTCTTT.

Only a few counts were recorded for this clonotype. The chain couples TRBV20-1 to TRBJ2-1, with 14 bases aligning to TRBD2. V shed 3 bases, J shed 6 bases, and the junction held 1 base outside the gene matches. This CDR3 contains 14 residues. The germline V gene has CDR1 DFQATT and CDR2 SNEGSKA (reference sequence). The CDR3 region has the DNA TGCAGTGCTAGGGGGACTAGCGGGAGCAATGAGCAGTTCTTC. Encoded protein: CSARGTSGSNEQFF.

Ten or more counts support this clonotype. The chain is built from TRBV28 and TRBJ2-7, with TRBD1 matching 7 bases. Germline CDR1 reads MDHEN; CDR2 reads SYDVKM. The ends lost 7 bases at V and 6 bases at J; junction bases unmatched: 9. The CDR3 is 13 residues long. CDR3 loop: CASIGGRNSEQYF. CDR3 nucleotides: TGTGCCAGCATAGGGGGCAGAAACTCCGAGCAGTACTTC.

In this sample, this clonotype turned up many times. The gene calls are TRBV27 and TRBJ2-7, with 7 nucleotides matching TRBD1. CDR1 MNHEY and CDR2 SMNVEV come from the germline V gene (reference sequence). This CDR3 spans 14 amino acids. V was clipped by 7 bases and J by 2 bases; unmatched bases: 8. The CDR3 nucleotides are TGTGCCAGCACCCCGGACAGGAGCACCTACGAGCAGTACTTC. Translated, it gives CASTPDRSTYEQYF.

This clonotype was seen at least ten times. The chain has TRBV6-1 and TRBJ1-4; D remains ambiguous. Germline CDR1 reads MNHNS; CDR2 reads SASEGT. The CDR3 is 16 amino acids. V gave up 7 bases and J gave up 7 bases, with 22 bases separating them. The CDR3 DNA follows: TGTGCCAGCAATCCCCGACGAGCCTCCTGGGGTGAAAAACTGTTTTTT. Translated: CASNPRRASWGEKLFF.

This clonotype was recorded at least ten times. The J gene is TRBJ1-2, the V gene TRBV10-3; a weak D match, TRBD1 (6 bases). V gave up 2 bases and J gave up 4 bases, with 23 bases separating them. This CDR3 contains 18 residues. Germline V gene sequence: CDR1 ENHRY, CDR2 SYGVKD. The CDR3 here is CAISEPSQTGLSGYGYTF. CDR3 sequence (DNA): TGTGCCATCAGTGAGCCCTCCCAGACAGGACTATCCGGCTATGGCTACACCTTC.

In its sample, this clonotype was seen many times. The CDR3 DNA follows: TGTGCCAGCAGCTACTCAAGGAGGAGCAATCAGCCCCAGCATTTT. It encodes CASSYSRRSNQPQHF. This chain links TRBV7-8 with TRBJ1-5; D unresolved. The CDR3 contains 15 residues. Trimming took 4 bases from V and 1 from J, leaving 11 bases between them. CDR1 is SGHVS, CDR2 FQNEAQ, per germline.

The chain links TRBV12-3 or TRBV12-4 to TRBJ1-6, with 7 bases fitting TRBD1. This CDR3 spans 14 amino acids. V was pared by 4 bases and J by 6 bases, with 3 bases of the junction left unmatched. CDR3 sequence: CASSYYRGNSPLHF. The CDR3 region has the DNA TGTGCCAGCAGTTATTACAGGGGTAATTCACCCCTCCACTTT.

Ten or more counts support this clonotype. The chain joins TRBV20-1 to TRBJ2-7, with D perhaps matching TRBD2 (6 bases). Germline V lookup: CDR1 DFQATT, CDR2 SNEGSKA (reference sequence). Deletions cut 1 base from V and 2 bases from J, with 12 bases between. CDR3 size: 14 residues. Here the CDR3 reads CSARGRRGTYEQYF. The CDR3 nucleotides read TGCAGTGCTAGAGGGCGGCGGGGCACCTACGAGCAGTACTTC.

This clonotype was seen at least ten times. This sequence joins TRBV3-1 and TRBJ2-3; D gene ambiguous. The V and J ends lost 5 bases and 2 bases respectively, with 14 bases between them. Germline values: CDR1 LGHDT, CDR2 YNNKEL (reference sequence). The CDR3 consists of 15 residues. CDR3 loop: CASSSRRKLTDTQYF. In DNA, the CDR3 is TGTGCCAGCAGCTCCCGACGGAAACTCACAGATACGCAGTATTTT.

This clonotype occurred many times. The chain uses TRBV7-9 and TRBJ2-7; the D is unclear. Germline V gene data show CDR1 as SEHNR and CDR2 as FQNEAQ (reference sequence). This CDR3 region has 11 residues. The V end was cut by 7 bases, the J end by 2 bases, with 6 bases between. In DNA form, the CDR3 reads TGTGCCAGCATGGACGCCTACGAGCAGTACTTC. Protein: CASMDAYEQYF. The full variable domain, in which reference TRBV7-9 and TRBJ2-7 provide the parts outside the CDR3, is DTGVSQNPRHKITKRGQNVTFRCDPISEHNRLYWYRQTLGQGPEFLTYFQNEAQLEKSRLLSDRFSAERPKGSFSTLEIQRTEQGDSAMYLCASMDAYEQYFGPGTRLTVT.

This clonotype was detected many times. The chain recombines TRBV20-1 with TRBJ2-5; maybe TRBD2 (6 bases). V dropped 6 bases and J dropped 0 bases, with 17 bases sitting between them. The CDR3 totals 15 residues. Germline CDR1 reads DFQATT; CDR2 reads SNEGSKA (reference sequence). The CDR3 nucleotides are TGCAGTGCCACCAATCACGGGGGAGACCAAGAGACCCAGTACTTC. This translates into CSATNHGGDQETQYF.

This clonotype showed up many times. The chain couples TRBV9 to TRBJ2-4; tentatively, D is TRBD1 (6 bases). This CDR3 spans 14 amino acids. V lost 0 bases to trimming and J lost 8 bases, with 12 bases between them. Germline loops: CDR1 SGDLS, CDR2 YYNGEE. The CDR3 coding sequence is TGTGCCAGCAGCGTAGGCAGGAACAGGGACATTCAGTACTTC. This sequence encodes CASSVGRNRDIQYF.

This clonotype was picked up many times. The chain couples TRBV20-1 to TRBJ2-1; 11 positions match TRBD2. The germline gives CDR1 DFQATT, CDR2 SNEGSKA (reference sequence). V lost 0 bases and J lost 1; bases outside the gene matches: 14. The CDR3 totals 20 residues. CDR3 in amino acids: CSARDHPSVSGGVSYNEQFF. CDR3 nucleotide sequence: TGCAGTGCTAGAGATCACCCCTCAGTTAGCGGGGGGGTGTCCTACAATGAGCAGTTCTTC.

This clonotype was recorded at least ten times. The chain links TRBV24-1 to TRBJ2-3; 12 bases fit TRBD1. The CDR3 totals 16 residues. V dropped 7 bases and J dropped 5; count of bases not matched to a gene: 9. In germline, CDR1 is KGHDR, CDR2 SFDVKD. Written as DNA, the CDR3 is TGTGCCACCAGCACCGGGACAGGGGGCAGTGTAGATACGCAGTATTTT. Encoded protein: CATSTGTGGSVDTQYF.

In this sample, this clonotype turned up many times. The chain is built from TRBV12-3 or TRBV12-4 and TRBJ1-2, with D maybe TRBD1 (5 bases). The V end was cut by 5 bases, the J end by 4 bases, with 11 bases between. This CDR3 has 13 amino acids. CDR3 nucleotides: TGTGCCAGCAGTGTAGGGGTTCCCTATGGCTACACCTTC. Translated: CASSVGVPYGYTF.

Ten or more counts support this clonotype. Germline and junction disagree at one end, which may indicate a read error. V is TRBV12-3 or TRBV12-4 and J is TRBJ2-1, with D uncertain. The CDR3 spans 12 residues. CDR3 region: CASSPSFNEQFF. The CDR3 DNA reads as TGTGCCAGCAGTCCCTCCTTCAATGAGCAGTTCTTC.

This clonotype was detected ten times or more. This chain joins TRBV18 and TRBJ1-5; 8 bases line up with TRBD1. CDR1 KGHSH and CDR2 LQKENI come from the germline V gene. The CDR3 length is 18 residues. V shed 2 bases, J shed 0 bases, and the junction held 9 bases outside the gene matches. In nucleotides, the CDR3 is TGTGCCAGCTCACCAGGAGACAGGGGATCCTATAGCAATCAGCCCCAGCATTTT. As protein: CASSPGDRGSYSNQPQHF.

This clonotype appeared many times. This chain connects TRBV2 to TRBJ1-2; D is ambiguous. V was pared by 6 bases and J by 4 bases, with 18 bases between. CDR3 length: 15 amino acids. CDR1 is SNHLY, CDR2 FYNNEI, per germline. CDR3 sequence (DNA): TGTGCCAGCAGGGAGAACCCGGGAGGGAGCTATGGCTACACCTTC. Residues: CASRENPGGSYGYTF.

This clonotype was seen many times. One junction end does not reproduce the germline sequence, and a read error may be involved. The V and J genes are TRBV7-7 and TRBJ2-5; no definite D call. Germline CDR1 reads SSHAT; CDR2 reads FNYEAQ (reference sequence). The CDR3 runs to 13 residues. In DNA, the CDR3 is TGTGCTAGCAGCCCCCGAGATTTTGAGACCCAGTACTTC. Translation gives CASSPRDFETQYF. The variable domain in full, with the rest retrieved from reference TRBV7-7 and TRBJ2-5, is GAGVSQSPRYKVTKRGQDVTLRCDPISSHATLYWYQQALGQGPEFLTYFNYEAQPDKSGLPSDRFSAERPEGSISTLTIQRTEQRDSAMYRCASSPRDFETQYFGPGTRLLVL.

This clonotype was seen repeatedly, ten times or more. The V and J genes are TRBV5-5 and TRBJ1-1; D uncertain. With 0 bases removed from V and 1 base from J, the gap between germline ends came to 10 bases. Per the germline V gene, CDR1 is SGHKS and CDR2 is YYEKEE (reference sequence). The CDR3 has 15 amino acids. The CDR3 DNA follows: TGTGCCAGCAGCTTGGGGTGGACGTCGAACACTGAAGCTTTCTTT. Amino acid sequence: CASSLGWTSNTEAFF.

Only a few counts were recorded for this clonotype. This sequence joins TRBV18 and TRBJ2-3; D is uncertain. This CDR3 spans 13 amino acids. V was cut by 6 bases and J by 6 bases, with 13 bases left in between. Germline assignment: CDR1 KGHSH and CDR2 LQKENI. CDR3 sequence: CASSPSTMDTQYF. The CDR3 DNA follows: TGTGCCAGCTCCCCGTCGACGATGGATACGCAGTATTTT.

At least ten counts were recorded for this clonotype. V usage is TRBV7-2 and J usage is TRBJ1-3; D is possibly TRBD1 (5 bases). The CDR3 spans 17 residues. V was cut by 3 bases and J by 0 bases, with 15 bases left in between. Germline-derived CDR1 and CDR2 are SGHTA and FQGNSA. The CDR3 region has the DNA TGTGCCAGCAGCTTGATGCTCCCCAGGGACTCTGGAAACACCATATATTTT. It encodes CASSLMLPRDSGNTIYF.